This entry is about one T cell receptor beta chain. Its antigen is currently not known. Base-call qualities are not available, and no considerably larger clone is one nucleotide away. The immunoSEQ Assay was used to sequence TCR beta CDR3 regions from DNA. On the authors' methods: T cell density was computed as TCR beta template counts normalized to usable DNA estimated by amplifying housekeeping genes. The preseqR package was used to estimate richness by extrapolating to 400,000 templates for PBMC samples and to 120,000 templates for tissue samples. Clonality was taken to be one minus Pielou's evenness. To identify tissue-enriched TCRs, differential abundance testing was run on productive amino-acid clonotypes with a minimum total count of 5 and an alpha of 0.1. The Jaccard Index and the Morisita Overlap Index were used to measure how much the repertoires overlapped between compartments. GLIPH clustered TCR beta CDR3s with public tetramer-defined viral CDR3s; viral motifs required at least three viral sequences plus V-gene enrichment. TCRdb carries this immuneACCESS record with in-frame sequences only. Its versions omit some clonotypes, under half of them owing to an unresolved V gene in the studies checked, with the rest unexplained. The DNA gave D and trimming, while V, J and clone size come from that table. The table for this sample lists fewer than 100,000 clones; more than 75% of them were counted only once. Approximately 9.6% of the sample is taken by the ten largest.

The sample belongs to a study of T cells in localized non-small cell lung cancer (dated by TCRdb to about 2020). Looking at the study overall: The study analyzed T cell repertoires of 236 early-stage NSCLC patients, comparing tumors and uninvolved tumor-adjacent lungs. Of the NSCLC patients, approximately 130 were male and approximately 99 were female, and the mean age was roughly 61 years. The cohort was made up of 236 treatment-naive NSCLC patients whose localized lung tumors had been resected.

At diagnosis, peripheral blood, uninvolved tumor-adjacent lung and tumor were collected and stored as a combination of fresh-frozen and FFPE material. Blood samples were analyzed as peripheral blood mononuclear cells for TCR repertoire profiling. Findings and caveats that apply to the study as a whole: Of the top 100 tumor clones, a median of roughly 57 were detected in paired uninvolved adjacent lung; approximately 28 were also among that lung's top 100. Because the study design was exploratory, TCR variables were selected using unadjusted p-values without false-discovery rate correction. Longer overall survival was associated with higher blood T cell density, whereas shorter survival was associated with higher adjacent-lung clonality. Because multi-region tumor sequencing was not performed, intratumor heterogeneity could not be ruled out. Uninvolved tumor-adjacent lung showed the highest T cell clonality, higher than tumor, which suggests more focused antigenic responses in the uninvolved tumor-adjacent lung.

CDR1 SGHRS and CDR2 YFSETQ were looked up in the germline V gene. Trimming removed 1 base from V and 6 bases from J; the gene matches leave 6 bases unexplained. The CDR3 measures 14 amino acids from cysteine to phenylalanine. Of the read, only the CDR3 DNA is kept; its 42 bases are in frame from base 1. The receptor was isolated from a female donor of 60 years or more with stage I lung adenocarcinoma. Sequenced here: peripheral blood, sampled before any cancer treatment. The chain is assembled from TRBV5-1 and TRBJ2-7, with 8 junctional bases fitting TRBD1. The nucleotide sequence reads TGCGCCAGCAGCTTGACAGGGGGATCTGGCGAGCAGTACTTC. The translation is CASSLTGGSGEQYF.